This T cell receptor (beta chain) was retrieved from a study of T cell changes during pregnancy in multiple sclerosis (dated by TCRdb to between 2017 and 2020). General notes on the study: In women with multiple sclerosis, the researchers looked at how the T cell repertoire shifted as pregnancy progressed.

Library generation was performed with the immunoSEQ multiplex PCR assay. TCRdb stores this immuneACCESS table with in-frame sequences only. Part of the clones is absent; in the studies checked, under half of the shortfall reflects unresolved V genes, and no reason is known for the rest. The sample table shows approximately 100,000 clones, and approximately 94% are seen once. 2.2% of the sample lies in the top ten. With respect to this clone: Its antigen is currently not known. Base qualities are missing; no much larger clone stands one base away.

V lost 5 bases and J lost 4 bases, and the count of bases not matched to a germline gene is 9. The germline V gene (reference sequence) gives CDR1 as SEHNR and CDR2 as FQNEAQ. Reading from cysteine to phenylalanine, the CDR3 counts 15 amino acids. Of the read, only the CDR3 DNA is kept; its 45 bases are in frame from base 1. The rearrangement joined TRBV7-9 to TRBJ2-5; TRBD1 agrees with 8 junctional bases. Sequenced here: peripheral blood, sampled in the third trimester of pregnancy. This sequence originates from a female donor with multiple sclerosis, enrolled in a pregnancy study. CDR3 protein: CASSHVSGGRETQYF. The DNA is TGTGCCAGCAGCCATGTCTCAGGGGGCCGAGAGACCCAGTACTTC.